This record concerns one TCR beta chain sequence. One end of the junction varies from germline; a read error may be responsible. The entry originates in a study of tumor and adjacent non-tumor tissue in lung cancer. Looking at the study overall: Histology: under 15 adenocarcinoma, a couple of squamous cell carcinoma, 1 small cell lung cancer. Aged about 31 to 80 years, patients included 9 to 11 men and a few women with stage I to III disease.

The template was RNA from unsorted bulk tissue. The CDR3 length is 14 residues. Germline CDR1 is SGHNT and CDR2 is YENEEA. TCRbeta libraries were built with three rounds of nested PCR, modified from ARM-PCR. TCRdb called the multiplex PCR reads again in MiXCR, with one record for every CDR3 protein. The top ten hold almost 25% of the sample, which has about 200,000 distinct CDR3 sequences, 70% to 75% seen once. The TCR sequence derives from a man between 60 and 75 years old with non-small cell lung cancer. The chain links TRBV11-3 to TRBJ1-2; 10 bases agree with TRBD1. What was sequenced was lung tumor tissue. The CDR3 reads CASSDRGLNYGYTF. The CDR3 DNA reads TGTGCCAGCAGCGACAGGGGGCTCAACTATGGCTACACCTTT.